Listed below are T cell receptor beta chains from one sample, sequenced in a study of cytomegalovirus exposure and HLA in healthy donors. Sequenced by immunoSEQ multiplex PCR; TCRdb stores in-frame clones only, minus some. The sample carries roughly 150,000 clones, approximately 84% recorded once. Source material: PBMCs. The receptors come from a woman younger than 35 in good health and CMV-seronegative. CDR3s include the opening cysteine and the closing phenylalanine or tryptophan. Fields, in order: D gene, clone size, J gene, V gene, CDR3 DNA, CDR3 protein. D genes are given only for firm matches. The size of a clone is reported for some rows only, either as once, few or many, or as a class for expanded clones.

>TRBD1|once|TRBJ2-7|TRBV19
TGTGCCAGTAGCCCACAGGGGTCCTCCTACGAGCAGTACTTC
CASSPQGSSYEQYF
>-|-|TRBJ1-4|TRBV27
TGTGCCAGCAGAAGACAGGCACTTAATGAAAAACTGTTTTTT
CASRRQALNEKLFF
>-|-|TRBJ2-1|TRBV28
TGTGCCAGCAGTTCCCGCGGGGCTGATTACAATGAGCAGTTCTTC
CASSSRGADYNEQFF
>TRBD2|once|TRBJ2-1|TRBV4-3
TGCGCCAGCAGCCAAGACGGGGGGTTAATCTACAATGAGCAGTTCTTC
CASSQDGGLIYNEQFF
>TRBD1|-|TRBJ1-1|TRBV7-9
TGTGCCAGCAGCTTCGAGGGGGCTCGGGGGACTGAAGCTTTCTTT
CASSFEGARGTEAFF
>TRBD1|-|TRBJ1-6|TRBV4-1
TGCGCCAGCAGCCAAAACACAGGGGCGGACTCACCCCTCCACTTT
CASSQNTGADSPLHF
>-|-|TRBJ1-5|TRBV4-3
TGCGCCAGCAGCCAAGCTTTCAGGCAGAGCAATCAGCCCCAGCATTTT
CASSQAFRQSNQPQHF
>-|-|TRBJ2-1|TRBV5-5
TGTGCCAGCAGCTTGCCCTCTTCCGTACGGTATGAATCCTACAATGAGCAGTTCTTC
CASSLPSSVRYESYNEQFF
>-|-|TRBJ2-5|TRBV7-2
TGTGCCAGCAGCCCCCCAGGGGAAGAGACCCAGTACTTC
CASSPPGEETQYF
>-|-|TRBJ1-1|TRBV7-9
TGTGCCAGCACAGGTCGACAACTCAACACTGAAGCTTTCTTT
CASTGRQLNTEAFF
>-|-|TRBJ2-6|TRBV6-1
TGTGCCAGCAGTGCTCCCTCAAGCGTCTGGGCCAACGTCCTGACTTTC
CASSAPSSVWANVLTF
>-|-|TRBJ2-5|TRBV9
TGTGCCAGCAGCGTAGTGGCTAGCGGTAGGGGGGAGACCCAGTACTTC
CASSVVASGRGETQYF
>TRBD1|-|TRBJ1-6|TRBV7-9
TGTTCCAGCAGACCCCTCGCGGGACAGGGGAATTCACCCCTCCACTTT
CSSRPLAGQGNSPLHF
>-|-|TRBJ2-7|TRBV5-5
TGTGCCAGCAGCCCCATAGGGAGCTCCTACGAGCAGTACTTC
CASSPIGSSYEQYF
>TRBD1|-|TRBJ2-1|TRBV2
TGTGCCAGCAGGACCGGGACAGCTGACTACAATGAGCAGTTCTTC
CASRTGTADYNEQFF
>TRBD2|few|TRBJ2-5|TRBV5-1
TGCGCCAGCAGCTTGAACGGGGGGGGCGGAGAGACCCAGTACTTC
CASSLNGGGGETQYF
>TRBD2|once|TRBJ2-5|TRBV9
TGTGCCAGCAGCGTAGCAATAGCGGGGACCCAAGAGACCCAGTACTTC
CASSVAIAGTQETQYF
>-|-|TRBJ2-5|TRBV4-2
TGTGCCAGCAGCCAAGATCGGGGTCTAGAGACCCAGTACTTC
CASSQDRGLETQYF
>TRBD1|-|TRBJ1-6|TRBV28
TGTGCCAGCAGTTTAGGGGACAGGGGTAATTCACCCCTCCACTTT
CASSLGDRGNSPLHF
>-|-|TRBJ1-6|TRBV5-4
TGTGCCAGCAGCTTGGAGCTGAAAGAGAGTTCACCCCTCCACTTT
CASSLELKESSPLHF
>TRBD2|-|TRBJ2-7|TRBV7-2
TGTGCCAGCAGCCCCTGGACTAGCGGGCGCTCCTACGAGCAGTACTTC
CASSPWTSGRSYEQYF
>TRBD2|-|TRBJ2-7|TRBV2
TGTGCCAGCCTTGAGGGGCACCGGGGGGCCTACGAGCAGTACTTC
CASLEGHRGAYEQYF
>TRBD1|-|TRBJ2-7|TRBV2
TGTGCCAGCAGAGACAGGGGCGACGAGCAGTACTTC
CASRDRGDEQYF
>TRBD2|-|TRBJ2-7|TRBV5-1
TGCGCCAGCAGTCGAACTAGCGGTACCTACGAGCAGTACTTC
CASSRTSGTYEQYF
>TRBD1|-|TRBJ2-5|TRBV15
TGTGCCACCAGCAGAGATCAAGGGACAGGGGGACGGACCCAGTACTTC
CATSRDQGTGGRTQYF
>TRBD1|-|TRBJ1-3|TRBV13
TGTGCCAGCAGCTTAGCAGGGGGATCTGGAAACACCATATATTTT
CASSLAGGSGNTIYF